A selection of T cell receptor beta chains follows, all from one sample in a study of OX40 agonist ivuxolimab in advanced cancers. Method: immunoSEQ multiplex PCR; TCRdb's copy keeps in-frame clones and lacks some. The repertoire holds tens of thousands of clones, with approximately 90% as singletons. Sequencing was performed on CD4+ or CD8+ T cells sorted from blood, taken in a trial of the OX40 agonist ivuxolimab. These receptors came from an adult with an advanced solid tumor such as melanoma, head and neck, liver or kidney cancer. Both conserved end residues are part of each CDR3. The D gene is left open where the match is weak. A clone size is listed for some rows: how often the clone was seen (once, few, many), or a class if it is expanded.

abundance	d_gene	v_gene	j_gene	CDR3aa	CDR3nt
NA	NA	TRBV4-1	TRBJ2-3	CASSQESPDTQYF	TGCGCCAGCAGCCAAGAGTCCCCAGATACGCAGTATTTT
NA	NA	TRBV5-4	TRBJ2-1	CASSFYGSSYNEQFF	TGTGCCAGCAGCTTTTACGGGAGCTCCTACAATGAGCAGTTCTTC
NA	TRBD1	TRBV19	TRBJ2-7	CASSSGTGESREQYF	TGTGCCAGTAGTTCCGGGACAGGGGAAAGTCGGGAGCAGTACTTC
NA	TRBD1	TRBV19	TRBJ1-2	CASSTSPGQGHYGYTF	TGTGCCAGTAGTACCAGCCCCGGACAGGGGCACTATGGCTACACCTTC
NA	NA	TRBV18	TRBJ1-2	CASSPPGGNYGYTF	TGTGCCAGCTCACCACCGGGCGGAAACTATGGCTACACCTTC
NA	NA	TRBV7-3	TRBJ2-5	CASSLTRQETQYF	TGTGCCAGCAGCTTAACCAGGCAAGAGACCCAGTACTTC
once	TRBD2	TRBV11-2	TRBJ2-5	CASSLEPLGLVETQYF	TGTGCCAGCAGCTTAGAGCCCTTGGGACTAGTCGAGACCCAGTACTTC
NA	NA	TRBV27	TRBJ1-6	CASTEGDRSSPLHF	TGTGCCAGCACCGAAGGAGACAGGAGTTCACCCCTCCACTTT
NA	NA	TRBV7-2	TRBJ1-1	CASSLADSRNTEAFF	TGTGCCAGCAGCTTAGCTGACAGCAGGAACACTGAAGCTTTCTTT
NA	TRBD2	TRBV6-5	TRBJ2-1	CASSYRGLADNEQFF	TGTGCCAGCAGTTATCGGGGACTAGCGGACAATGAGCAGTTCTTC
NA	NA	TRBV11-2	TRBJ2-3	CASSSFRGKTDTQYF	TGTGCCAGCAGCTCCTTTAGGGGGAAGACAGATACGCAGTATTTT
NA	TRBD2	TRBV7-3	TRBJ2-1	CASSPSGGIYNEQFF	TGTGCCAGCAGCCCTTCCGGGGGGATTTACAATGAGCAGTTCTTC
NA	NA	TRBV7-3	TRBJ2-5	CASSLDNQETQYF	TGTGCCAGCAGCTTAGACAACCAAGAGACCCAGTACTTC
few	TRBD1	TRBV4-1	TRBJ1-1	CASSQDRGQGMNTEAFF	TGCGCCAGCAGCCAAGATAGGGGACAGGGGATGAACACTGAAGCTTTCTTT
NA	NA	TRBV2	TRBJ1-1	CASRGGTEAFF	TGTGCCAGCAGAGGGGGCACTGAAGCTTTCTTT
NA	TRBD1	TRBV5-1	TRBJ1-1	CASSLSEGAYTEAFF	TGCGCCAGCAGCTTGTCTGAGGGGGCCTACACTGAAGCTTTCTTT
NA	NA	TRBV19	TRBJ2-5	CASRLSGQETQYF	TGTGCCAGTAGACTTAGCGGACAAGAGACCCAGTACTTC
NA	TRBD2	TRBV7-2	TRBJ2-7	CASSRAVRGGRDEQYF	TGTGCCAGCAGCCGCGCGGTACGCGGGGGGCGGGACGAGCAGTACTTC
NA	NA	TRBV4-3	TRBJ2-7	CASSQDGQGRNEQYF	TGCGCCAGCAGCCAAGATGGGCAGGGGCGGAACGAGCAGTACTTC
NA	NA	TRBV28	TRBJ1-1	CASREGGPETEAFF	TGTGCCAGCAGGGAAGGGGGGCCGGAGACTGAAGCTTTCTTT
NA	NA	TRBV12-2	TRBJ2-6	CASRLGLAVSGANVLTF	TGTGCAAGTCGTTTAGGACTAGCGGTCTCTGGGGCCAACGTCCTGACTTTC
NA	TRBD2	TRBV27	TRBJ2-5	CASSLSIGLAAKETQYF	TGTGCCAGCAGTTTATCGATCGGACTAGCGGCAAAGGAGACCCAGTACTTC
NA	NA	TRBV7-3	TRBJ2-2	CASSPQGGELFF	TGTGCCAGCAGCCCCCAGGGGGGGGAGCTGTTTTTT
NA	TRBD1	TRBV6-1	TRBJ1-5	CASSDFGQGRQPQHF	TGTGCCAGCAGTGATTTTGGACAGGGGAGGCAGCCCCAGCATTTT
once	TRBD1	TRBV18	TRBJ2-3	CASSPPNRGLSDTQYF	TGTGCCAGCTCACCACCGAACAGGGGGCTTTCAGATACGCAGTATTTT
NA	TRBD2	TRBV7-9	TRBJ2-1	CASSPRLAENNEQFF	TGTGCCAGCAGCCCAAGACTAGCGGAGAACAATGAGCAGTTCTTC
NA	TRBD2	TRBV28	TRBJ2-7	CASSSRLAGEYEQYF	TGTGCCAGCAGTTCGCGACTAGCGGGAGAGTACGAGCAGTACTTC
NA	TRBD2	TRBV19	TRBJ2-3	CASTDGGGRGRADTQYF	TGTGCCAGTACCGACGGCGGAGGGAGGGGACGGGCAGATACGCAGTATTTT
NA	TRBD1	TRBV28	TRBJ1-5	CASGQGGSNQPQHF	TGTGCCAGCGGACAGGGGGGTAGCAATCAGCCCCAGCATTTT
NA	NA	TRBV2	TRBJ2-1	CASRGDGNNEQFF	TGTGCCAGCAGGGGGGACGGAAACAATGAGCAGTTCTTC
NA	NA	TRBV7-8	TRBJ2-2	CASSLGGRGVMFF	TGTGCCAGCAGCCTCGGGGGTCGCGGAGTGATGTTTTTT
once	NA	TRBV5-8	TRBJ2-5	CASSRDNQETQYF	TGTGCCAGCAGTAGGGACAACCAAGAGACCCAGTACTTC
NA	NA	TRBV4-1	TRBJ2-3	CASSQGILTDTQYF	TGCGCCAGCAGCCAAGGCATCCTCACAGATACGCAGTATTTT
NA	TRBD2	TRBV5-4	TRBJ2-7	CASSGRTSGSPTYEQYF	TGTGCCAGCAGCGGGAGGACTAGCGGGAGTCCCACCTACGAGCAGTACTTC
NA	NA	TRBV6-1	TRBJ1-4	CASSLGVGNEKLFF	TGTGCCAGCAGTCTTGGGGTGGGAAATGAAAAACTGTTTTTT
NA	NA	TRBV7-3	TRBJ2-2	CASRLGSGHHTGELFF	TGTGCCAGCAGGCTGGGGAGCGGGCACCACACCGGGGAGCTGTTTTTT
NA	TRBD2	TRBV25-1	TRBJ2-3	CASSELAGVSDTQYF	TGTGCCAGCAGTGAACTAGCGGGAGTCTCAGATACGCAGTATTTT
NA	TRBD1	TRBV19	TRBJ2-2	CASKDRAEILFF	TGTGCCAGTAAGGACAGGGCAGAAATATTGTTTTTT
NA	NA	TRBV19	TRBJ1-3	CASSINKAGNTIYF	TGTGCCAGTAGTATTAACAAGGCTGGAAACACCATATATTTT
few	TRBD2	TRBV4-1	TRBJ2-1	CASSQGASGMANEQFF	TGCGCCAGCAGCCAGGGGGCTAGCGGGATGGCCAATGAGCAGTTCTTC
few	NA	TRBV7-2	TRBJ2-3	CASSLENRVTDTQYF	TGTGCCAGCAGCTTAGAGAACAGGGTTACAGATACGCAGTATTTT
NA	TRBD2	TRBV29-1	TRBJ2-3	CSVPGTSGSLGNTQYF	TGCAGCGTGCCTGGGACTAGCGGTTCATTGGGAAATACGCAGTATTTT
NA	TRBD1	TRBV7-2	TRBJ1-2	CASSVTGGTNYGYTF	TGTGCCAGCAGCGTTACAGGGGGAACAAACTATGGCTACACCTTC
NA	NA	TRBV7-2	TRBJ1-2	CASSLGPGSGYTF	TGTGCCAGCAGCTTAGGTCCTGGGAGCGGCTACACCTTC
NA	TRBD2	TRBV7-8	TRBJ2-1	CASSLYLTSGKANEQFF	TGTGCCAGCAGCTTATATCTCACTAGCGGGAAGGCAAATGAGCAGTTCTTC
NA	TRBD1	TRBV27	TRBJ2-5	CASNPGQGARGETQYF	TGTGCCAGCAATCCGGGACAGGGGGCCCGCGGGGAGACCCAGTACTTC
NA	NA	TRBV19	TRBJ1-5	CASSQTGGAGNQPQHF	TGTGCCAGTAGCCAAACGGGGGGCGCGGGCAATCAGCCCCAGCATTTT